This T cell receptor beta chain appears in the sequencing data of a study of T cell responses to AZD1222 COVID-19 vaccine. Study summary: Pooled in the analysis were second doses at about 4 or about 12 weeks. Study-wide results and caveats: Only after the peak T cell response were repertoires sampled. The donor cohort was predominantly white British with a female majority, and clonal diversity may have been underestimated.

Method: immunoSEQ multiplex PCR; TCRdb's copy keeps in-frame clones and lacks some. Among 75,000 to 90,000 clones listed, about 85% were seen once. The CDR3 contains 14 residues. CDR1 and CDR2 from the germline V gene are SGHVS and FQNEAQ. The V end was cut by 2 bases, the J end by 0 bases, with 2 bases between. Comment on this clone: As yet, its antigen is unknown.

Sample: peripheral blood, taken on day 0 of AZD1222 vaccination. The clonotype originates from an adult in good health. The rearrangement uses TRBV7-8 and TRBJ2-6; D call uncertain. This chain's CDR3 is CASSLSSGANVLTF. The CDR3 bases are TGTGCCAGCAGCTTAAGCTCTGGGGCCAACGTCCTGACTTTC. The whole variable domain, filled in from reference TRBV7-8 and TRBJ2-6, reads GAGVSQSPRYKVAKRGQDVALRCDPISGHVSLFWYQQALGQGPEFLTYFQNEAQLDKSGLPSDRFFAERPEGSVSTLKIQRTQQEDSAVYLCASSLSSGANVLTFGAGSRLTVL.